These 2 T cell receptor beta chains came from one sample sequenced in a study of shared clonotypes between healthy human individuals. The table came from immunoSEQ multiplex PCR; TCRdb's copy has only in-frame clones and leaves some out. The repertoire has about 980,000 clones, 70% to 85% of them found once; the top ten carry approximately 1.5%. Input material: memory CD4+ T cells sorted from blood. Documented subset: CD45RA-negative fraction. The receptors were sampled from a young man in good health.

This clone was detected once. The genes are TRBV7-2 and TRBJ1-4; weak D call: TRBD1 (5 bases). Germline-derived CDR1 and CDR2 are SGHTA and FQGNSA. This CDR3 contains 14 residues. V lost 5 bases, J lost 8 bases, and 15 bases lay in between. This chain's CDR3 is CASSIPGPNEKLFF. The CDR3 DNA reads TGTGCCAGCAGCATACCGGGACCGAACGAAAAACTGTTTTTT.

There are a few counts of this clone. For the CDR3, the DNA is TGTGCCACCCGCGGTGCACAGGGACGCTCAAGGGGGACTGAAGCTTTCTTT. Protein product: CATRGAQGRSRGTEAFF. The gene calls are TRBV10-3 and TRBJ1-1, with D possibly TRBD1 on 6 matching bases. The CDR3 covers 17 residues. Germline V gene data show CDR1 as ENHRY and CDR2 as SYGVKD. V lost 10 bases, J lost 5 bases, and 29 bases lay in between.